This entry concerns a single TCR beta chain. What it binds is unknown. One entry per CDR3 protein, called by TCRdb with MiXCR from the 5' RACE reads. The sample lists 400,000 to 500,000 distinct CDR3 sequences, roughly 20% occurring once. This sample is part of a study of T-cell memory formation after mild COVID-19. Study as a whole: TCR clustering was largely donor specific. Study observations and caveats: The main location of contracting CD4+ clones was CM and EM, and that of contracting CD8+ clones was EMRA.

CDR1 and CDR2 (germline): SGDLS, YYNGEE. There are 14 residues in the CDR3. V was cut by 0 bases and J by 10 bases, with 14 bases left in between. Input material: PBMCs or a T cell subset sorted from them (not recorded which). The chain carries TRBV9 and TRBJ2-1; D is perhaps TRBD2 (5 bases). The source is an adult woman who had mild COVID-19 (a few samples of this study predate the infection). Cell type and time point are not known. The CDR3, as DNA: TGTGCCAGCAGCGTAGCTATACCTGGAGGCGAGCAGTTCTTC. This codes for CASSVAIPGGEQFF. The variable domain in full, completed from reference TRBV9 and TRBJ2-1, reads DSGVTQTPKHLITATGQRVTLRCSPRSGDLSVYWYQQSLDQGLQFLIQYYNGEERAKGNILERFSAQQFPDLHSELNLSSLELGDSALYFCASSVAIPGGEQFFGPGTRLTVL.